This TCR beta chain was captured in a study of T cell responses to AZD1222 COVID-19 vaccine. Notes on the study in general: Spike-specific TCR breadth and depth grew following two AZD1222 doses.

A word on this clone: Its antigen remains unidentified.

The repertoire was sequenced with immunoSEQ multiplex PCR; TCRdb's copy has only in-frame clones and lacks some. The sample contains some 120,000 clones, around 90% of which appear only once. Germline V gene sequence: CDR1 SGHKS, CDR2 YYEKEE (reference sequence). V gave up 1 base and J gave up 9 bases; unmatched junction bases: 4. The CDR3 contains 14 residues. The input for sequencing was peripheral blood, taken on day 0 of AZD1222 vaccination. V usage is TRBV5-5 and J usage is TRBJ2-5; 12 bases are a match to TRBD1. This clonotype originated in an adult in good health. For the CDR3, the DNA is TGTGCCAGCAGCTTGAGCAGGGACAGGGGGCCCCAGTACTTC. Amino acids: CASSLSRDRGPQYF.